What follows describes a single TCR beta chain. Each sorted subset replicate got 200 ng genomic DNA, 25,000 to 35,000 genomes. The assay was immunoSEQ multiplex PCR, and TCRdb's table has in-frame clones only and misses some. The sample consists of some 1 million clones, approximately 76% of them appearing once. This record belongs to a study of shared clonotypes between healthy human individuals. Study details: Donor ages ranged 18 to 49 years: a couple of women, a few men.

CD4+ cells underwent separation, giving CD45RA+ naive and CD45RA-negative memory subsets. The specimen was memory CD4+ T cells sorted from blood. Specified subset: CD45RA-negative fraction. The receptor's source is a man aged 18 to 29 in good health.

This CDR3 is CASTETGSGQETQYF. The CDR3 DNA sequence: TGTGCCAGTACCGAGACAGGGTCAGGCCAAGAGACCCAGTACTTC. J is TRBJ2-5 and V is TRBV19, with 7 positions matching TRBD1. Germline V gives CDR1 LNHDA, CDR2 SQIVND (reference sequence). J lost 1 base, V lost 7 bases, and 9 bases had no gene match. CDR3 length: 15 amino acids.